A selection of T cell receptor beta chains follows, all from one sample in a study of blood T cell repertoires in COVID-19. Libraries were prepared by immunoSEQ multiplex PCR; TCRdb keeps only in-frame clonotypes and omits some of them. Seen here are 330,000 or so clones, about nine tenths observed once, and the top ten hold under 5%. The sequenced sample was peripheral blood. All receptors come from a woman aged 55-70 years with COVID-19, enrolled during active disease. CDR3s include the opening cysteine and the closing phenylalanine or tryptophan.

J: TRBJ2-3; V: TRBV5-1; CDR3: CASVQAWTGVPSGTQYF
J: TRBJ1-1; V: TRBV6-5; CDR3: CASRLSGGADTEAFF
J: TRBJ1-4; V: TRBV29-1; CDR3: CSVRRTGGGNEKLFF
J: TRBJ1-5; V: TRBV19; CDR3: CASSIPGQGAQPQHF
J: TRBJ1-6; V: TRBV28; CDR3: CASSLGQKVSPLHF
J: TRBJ1-5; V: TRBV28; CDR3: CASSGTGKNQPQHF
J: TRBJ1-4; V: TRBV2; CDR3: CASSVNLASEKLFF
J: TRBJ1-1; V: TRBV7-3; CDR3: CASSRDRNTEAFF
J: TRBJ2-7; V: TRBV4-1; CDR3: CASSQGLAVGMGYAEQYF
J: TRBJ1-6; V: TRBV12-3/TRBV12-4; CDR3: CASTRGGRSPLHF
J: TRBJ1-2; V: TRBV7-9; CDR3: CASSLIMGSLGDF
J: TRBJ2-1; V: TRBV11-2; CDR3: CASSLSRDVLHGEQFF
J: TRBJ2-1; V: TRBV18; CDR3: CASSPINSNNEQFF
J: TRBJ1-5; V: TRBV3-1/TRBV3-2; CDR3: CASSHRDNQPQHF
J: TRBJ2-1; V: TRBV15; CDR3: CATSRPAAGGPVASYSQFF
J: TRBJ2-6; V: TRBV10-3; CDR3: CAISGGQGAPGANVLTF
J: TRBJ1-2; V: TRBV7-2; CDR3: CASSFNANYGYTF
J: TRBJ1-3; V: TRBV11-2; CDR3: CASKIGQGAGNTIYF
J: TRBJ2-2; V: TRBV9; CDR3: CASSVAISGGAGTGELFF
J: TRBJ1-1; V: TRBV6-5; CDR3: CASSSNSNTEAFF
J: TRBJ1-1; V: TRBV27; CDR3: CASSSRGRDTEAFF
J: TRBJ2-3; V: TRBV28; CDR3: CASSSTGGLTDTQYF
J: TRBJ1-5; V: TRBV7-2; CDR3: CASSLTTRPQSQHF
J: TRBJ1-5; V: TRBV9; CDR3: CASSVDSSNQPQHF
J: TRBJ2-1; V: TRBV19; CDR3: CASSMGGVAGTYNEQFF
J: TRBJ1-1; V: TRBV5-1; CDR3: CASSLDWGDTEAFF